This entry describes one T cell receptor beta chain. What it binds is unknown. These data come from a study of T cells expressing NK-cell markers. Study in general: From sorted CD3+CD56+NKG2C+, CD3+CD56+NKG2C- and CD3+CD56-NKG2C+ T cells came the TCR beta repertoires. General study findings and limits: Unclear, still, was the HCMV specificity of the expanded NKG2C+ T cell clones.

TCRdb re-called the 5' RACE reads and catalogs CDR3 proteins one per entry, DNA excluded. The sample totals 400,000 or so distinct CDR3 sequences; its top ten clones hold approximately 12%. CDR3 length: 16 residues. The chain recombines TRBV12-3 or TRBV12-4 with TRBJ2-1; with no DNA, the TCRdb D assignment of TRBD2 cannot be verified. This TCR was recovered from a woman aged 45 to 65 in good health. The specimen sequenced was blood T cells: a sorted CD56 or NKG2C T cell subset, CD4+ or CD8+ T cells, or bulk PBMC T cells (not recorded which). The CDR3 protein is CASIMSGAGVWNEQFF.